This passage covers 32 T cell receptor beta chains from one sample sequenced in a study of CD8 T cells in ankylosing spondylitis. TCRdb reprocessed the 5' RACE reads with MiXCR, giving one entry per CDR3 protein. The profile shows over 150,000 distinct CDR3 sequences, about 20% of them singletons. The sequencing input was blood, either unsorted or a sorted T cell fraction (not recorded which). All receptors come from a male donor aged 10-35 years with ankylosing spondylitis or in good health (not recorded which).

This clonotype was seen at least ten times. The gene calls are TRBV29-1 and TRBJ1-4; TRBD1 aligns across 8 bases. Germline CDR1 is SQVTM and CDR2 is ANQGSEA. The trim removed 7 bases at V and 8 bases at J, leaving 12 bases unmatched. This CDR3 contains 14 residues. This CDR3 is CSARPQGVGEKLFF. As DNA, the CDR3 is TGCAGCGCCCGTCCACAGGGGGTAGGGGAAAAACTGTTTTTT.

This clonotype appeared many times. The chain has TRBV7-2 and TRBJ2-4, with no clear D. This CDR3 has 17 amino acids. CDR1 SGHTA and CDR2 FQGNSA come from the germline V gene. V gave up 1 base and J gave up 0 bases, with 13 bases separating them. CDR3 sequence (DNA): TGTGCCAGCAGCTTAGACTCCGCAGGCTTAGCCAAAAACATTCAGTACTTC. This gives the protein CASSLDSAGLAKNIQYF.

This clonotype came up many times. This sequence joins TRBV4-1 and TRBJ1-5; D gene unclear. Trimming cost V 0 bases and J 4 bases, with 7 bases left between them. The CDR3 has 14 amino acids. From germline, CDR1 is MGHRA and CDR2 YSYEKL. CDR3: CASSQDHLNQPQHF. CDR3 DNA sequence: TGCGCCAGCAGCCAAGATCACCTTAATCAGCCCCAGCATTTT.

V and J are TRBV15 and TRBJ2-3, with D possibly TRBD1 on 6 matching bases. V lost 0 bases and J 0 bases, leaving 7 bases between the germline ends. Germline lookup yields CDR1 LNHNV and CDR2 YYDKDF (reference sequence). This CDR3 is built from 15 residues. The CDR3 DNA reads TGTGCCACCAGCAGAGAGGGGGCCAGCACAGATACGCAGTATTTT. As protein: CATSREGASTDTQYF.

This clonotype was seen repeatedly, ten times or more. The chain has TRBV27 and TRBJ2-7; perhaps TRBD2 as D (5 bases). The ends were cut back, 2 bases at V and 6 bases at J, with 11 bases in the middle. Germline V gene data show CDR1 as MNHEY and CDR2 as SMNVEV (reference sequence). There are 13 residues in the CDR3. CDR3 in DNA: TGTGCCAGCAGTTTAGTGGCGGGCTCCGAGCAGTACGTC. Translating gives CASSLVAGSEQYV.

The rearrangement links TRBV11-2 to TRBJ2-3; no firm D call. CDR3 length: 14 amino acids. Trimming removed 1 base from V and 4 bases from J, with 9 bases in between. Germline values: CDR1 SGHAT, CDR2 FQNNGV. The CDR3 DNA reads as TGTGCCAGCAGCTTAGTGGGCCCTCCAGATACGCAGTATTTT. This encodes CASSLVGPPDTQYF.

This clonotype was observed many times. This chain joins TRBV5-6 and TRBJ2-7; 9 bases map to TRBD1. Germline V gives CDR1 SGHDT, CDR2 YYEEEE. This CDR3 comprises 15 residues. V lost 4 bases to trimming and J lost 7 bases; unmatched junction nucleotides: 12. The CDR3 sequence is CASSRGTGTSGEQYV. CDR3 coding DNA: TGTGCCAGCAGCCGAGGGACAGGGACTTCGGGAGAGCAGTACGTC.

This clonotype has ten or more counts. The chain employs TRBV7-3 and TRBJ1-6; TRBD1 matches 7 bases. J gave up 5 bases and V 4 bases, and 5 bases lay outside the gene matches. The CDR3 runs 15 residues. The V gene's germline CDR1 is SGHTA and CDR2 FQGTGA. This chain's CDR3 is CASSYSGTDNSPLHF. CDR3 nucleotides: TGTGCCAGCAGCTACTCCGGGACAGATAATTCACCCCTCCACTTT.

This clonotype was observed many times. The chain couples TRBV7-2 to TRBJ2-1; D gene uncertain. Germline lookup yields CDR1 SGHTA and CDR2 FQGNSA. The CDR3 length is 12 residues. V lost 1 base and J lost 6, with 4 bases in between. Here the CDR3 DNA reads TGTGCCAGCAGCTTAGAAGTCAATGAGCAGTTCTTC. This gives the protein CASSLEVNEQFF.

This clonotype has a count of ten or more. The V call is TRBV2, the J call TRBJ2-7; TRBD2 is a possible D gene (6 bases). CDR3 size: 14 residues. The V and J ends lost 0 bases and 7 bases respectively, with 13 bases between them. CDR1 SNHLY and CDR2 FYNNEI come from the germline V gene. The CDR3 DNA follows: TGTGCCAGCAGTGAAGCGCGGGGCCTGGGTGAGCAGTACGTC. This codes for CASSEARGLGEQYV.

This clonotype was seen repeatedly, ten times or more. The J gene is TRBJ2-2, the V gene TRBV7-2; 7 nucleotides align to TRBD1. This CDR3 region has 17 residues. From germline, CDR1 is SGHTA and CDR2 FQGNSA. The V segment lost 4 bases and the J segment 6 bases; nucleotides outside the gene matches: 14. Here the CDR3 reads CASSSWAGGKTAGELFF. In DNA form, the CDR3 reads TGTGCCAGCAGCTCCTGGGCAGGGGGTAAAACCGCCGGGGAGCTGTTTTTT.

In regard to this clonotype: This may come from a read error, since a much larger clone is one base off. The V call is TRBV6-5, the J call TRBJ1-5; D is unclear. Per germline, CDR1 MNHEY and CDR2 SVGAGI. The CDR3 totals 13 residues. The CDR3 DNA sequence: TGTGCCAGCAGTTACTCGCCCGGCCAGCCCCTGCATTTT. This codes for CASSYSPGQPLHF.

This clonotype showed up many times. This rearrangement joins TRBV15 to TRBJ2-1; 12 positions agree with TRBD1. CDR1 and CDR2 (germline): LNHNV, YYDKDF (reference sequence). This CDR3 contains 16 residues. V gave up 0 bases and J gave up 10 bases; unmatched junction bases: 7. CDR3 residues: CATSRDRDRGLEEQFF. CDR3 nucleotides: TGTGCCACCAGCAGAGATCGGGACAGGGGGCTTGAGGAGCAGTTCTTC.

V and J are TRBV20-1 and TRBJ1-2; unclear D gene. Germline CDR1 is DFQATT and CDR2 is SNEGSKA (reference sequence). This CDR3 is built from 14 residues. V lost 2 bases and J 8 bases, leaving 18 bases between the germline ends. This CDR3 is CSARLAGVGGGYTF. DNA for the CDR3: TGCAGTGCTAGACTCGCCGGGGTAGGAGGGGGCTACACCTTC.

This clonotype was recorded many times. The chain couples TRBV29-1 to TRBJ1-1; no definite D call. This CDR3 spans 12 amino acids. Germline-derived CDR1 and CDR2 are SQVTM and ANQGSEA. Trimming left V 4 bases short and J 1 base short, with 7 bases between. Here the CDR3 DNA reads TGCAGCGTTGTCGGTAAGAACACTGAAGCTTTCTTT. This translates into CSVVGKNTEAFF.

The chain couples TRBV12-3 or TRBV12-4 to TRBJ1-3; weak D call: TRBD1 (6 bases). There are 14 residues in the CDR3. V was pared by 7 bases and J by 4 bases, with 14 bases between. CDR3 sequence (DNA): TGTGCCAGCATTACCAGGGGACCCGGAAACACCATATATTTT. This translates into CASITRGPGNTIYF.

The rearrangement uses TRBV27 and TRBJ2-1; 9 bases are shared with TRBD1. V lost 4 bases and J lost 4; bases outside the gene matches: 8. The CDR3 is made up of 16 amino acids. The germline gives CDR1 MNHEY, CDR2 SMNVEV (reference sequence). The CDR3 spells CASSSPGQGPYNEQFF. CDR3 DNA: TGTGCCAGCAGTTCCCCGGGACAGGGCCCTTACAATGAGCAGTTCTTC.

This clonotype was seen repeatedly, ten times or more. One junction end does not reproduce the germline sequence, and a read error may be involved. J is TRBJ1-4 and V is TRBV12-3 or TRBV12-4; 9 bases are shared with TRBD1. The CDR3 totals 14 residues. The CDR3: CASSPSTGGQWLSF. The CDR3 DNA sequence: TGTGCCAGCAGTCCCTCGACAGGGGGGCAGTGGCTTTCTTTT.

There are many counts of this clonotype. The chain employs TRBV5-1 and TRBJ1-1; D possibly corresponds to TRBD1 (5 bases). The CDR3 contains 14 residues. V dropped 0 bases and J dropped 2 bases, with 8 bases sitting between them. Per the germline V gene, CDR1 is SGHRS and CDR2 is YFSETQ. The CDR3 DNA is TGCGCCAGCAGCTTGGGAGGGGACAACACTGAAGCTTTCTTT. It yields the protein CASSLGGDNTEAFF.

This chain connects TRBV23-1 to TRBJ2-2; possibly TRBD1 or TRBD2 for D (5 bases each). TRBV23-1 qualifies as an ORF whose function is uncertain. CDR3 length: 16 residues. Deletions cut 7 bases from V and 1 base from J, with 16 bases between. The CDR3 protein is CASNGAGIWNTGELFF. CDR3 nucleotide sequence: TGCGCCAGCAACGGGGCTGGCATATGGAACACCGGGGAGCTGTTTTTT.

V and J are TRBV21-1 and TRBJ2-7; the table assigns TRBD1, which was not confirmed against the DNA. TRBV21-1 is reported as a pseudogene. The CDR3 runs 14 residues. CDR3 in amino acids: CASSIRDRPKEQYV. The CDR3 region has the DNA TGTGCCAGCAGCATCCGGGACAGGCCAAAAGAGCAGTACGTC.

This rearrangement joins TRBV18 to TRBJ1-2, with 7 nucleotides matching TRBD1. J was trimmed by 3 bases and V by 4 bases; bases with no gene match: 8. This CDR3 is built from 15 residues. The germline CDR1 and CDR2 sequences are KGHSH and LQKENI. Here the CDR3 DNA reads TGTGCCAGCTCACTGCGCGACAGGGTCGACTATGGCTACACCTTC. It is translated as CASSLRDRVDYGYTF.

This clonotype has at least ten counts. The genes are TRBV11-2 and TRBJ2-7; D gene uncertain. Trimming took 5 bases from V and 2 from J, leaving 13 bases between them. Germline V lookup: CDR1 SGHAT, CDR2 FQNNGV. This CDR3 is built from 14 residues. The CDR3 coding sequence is TGTGCCAGCAGCGCCCAGGAACTACCCTACGAGCAGTACGTC. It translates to CASSAQELPYEQYV.

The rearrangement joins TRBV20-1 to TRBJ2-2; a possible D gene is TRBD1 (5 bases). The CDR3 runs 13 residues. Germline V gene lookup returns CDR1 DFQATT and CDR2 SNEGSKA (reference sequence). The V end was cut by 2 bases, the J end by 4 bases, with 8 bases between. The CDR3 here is CSARQGFTGELFF. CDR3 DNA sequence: TGCAGTGCTAGACAGGGATTCACCGGGGAGCTGTTTTTT.

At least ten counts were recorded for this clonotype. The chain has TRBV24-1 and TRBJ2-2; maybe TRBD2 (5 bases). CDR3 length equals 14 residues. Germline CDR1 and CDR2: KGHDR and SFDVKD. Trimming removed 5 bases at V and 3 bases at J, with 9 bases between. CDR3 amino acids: CATSGTRDTGELFF. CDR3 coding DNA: TGTGCCACCAGTGGCACTAGAGACACCGGGGAGCTGTTTTTT.

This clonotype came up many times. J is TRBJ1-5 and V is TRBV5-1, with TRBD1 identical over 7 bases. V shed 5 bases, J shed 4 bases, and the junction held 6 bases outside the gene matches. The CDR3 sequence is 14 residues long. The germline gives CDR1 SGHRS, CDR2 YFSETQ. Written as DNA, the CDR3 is TGCGCCAGCAGACTCGACAGGGAAAATCAGCCCCAGCATTTT. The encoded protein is CASRLDRENQPQHF.

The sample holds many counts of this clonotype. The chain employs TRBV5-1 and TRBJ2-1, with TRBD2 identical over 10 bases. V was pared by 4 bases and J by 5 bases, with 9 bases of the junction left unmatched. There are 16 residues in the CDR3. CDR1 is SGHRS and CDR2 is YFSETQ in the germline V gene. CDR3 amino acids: CASSASLAGVDNEQFF. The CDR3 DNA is TGCGCCAGCAGCGCCTCCCTAGCGGGGGTCGACAATGAGCAGTTCTTC.

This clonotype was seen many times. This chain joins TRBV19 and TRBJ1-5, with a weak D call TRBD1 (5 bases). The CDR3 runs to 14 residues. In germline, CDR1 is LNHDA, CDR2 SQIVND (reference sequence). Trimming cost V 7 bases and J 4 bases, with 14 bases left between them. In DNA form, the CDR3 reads TGTGCCAGTACGGTCGGGGGGTGGAATCAGCCCCAGCATTTT. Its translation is CASTVGGWNQPQHF.

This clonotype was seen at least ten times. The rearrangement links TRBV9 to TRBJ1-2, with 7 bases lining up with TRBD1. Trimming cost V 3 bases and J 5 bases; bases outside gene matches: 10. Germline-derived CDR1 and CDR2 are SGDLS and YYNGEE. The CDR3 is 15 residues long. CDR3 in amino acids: CASSDETGLLYGYTF. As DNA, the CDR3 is TGTGCCAGCAGCGATGAGACAGGGCTCCTTTATGGCTACACCTTC.

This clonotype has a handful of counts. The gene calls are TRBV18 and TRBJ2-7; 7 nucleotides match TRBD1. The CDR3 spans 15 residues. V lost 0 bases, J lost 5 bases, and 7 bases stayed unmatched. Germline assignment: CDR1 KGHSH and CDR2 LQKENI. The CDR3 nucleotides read TGTGCCAGCTCACCACCGGGGACAGCCCTCCACGAGCAGTACTTC. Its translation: CASSPPGTALHEQYF.

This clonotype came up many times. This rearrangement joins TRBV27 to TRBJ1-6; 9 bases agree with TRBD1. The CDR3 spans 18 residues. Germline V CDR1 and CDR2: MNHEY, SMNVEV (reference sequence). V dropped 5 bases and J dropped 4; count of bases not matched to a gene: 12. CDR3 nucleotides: TGTGCCAGCAGTATCCCAGGGGACAGGGCAACGTATAATTCACCCCTCCACTTT. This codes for CASSIPGDRATYNSPLHF.

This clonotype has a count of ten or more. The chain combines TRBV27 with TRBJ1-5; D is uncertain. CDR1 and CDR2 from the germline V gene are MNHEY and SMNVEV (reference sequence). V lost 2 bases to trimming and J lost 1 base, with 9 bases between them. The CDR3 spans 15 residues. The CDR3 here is CASSLGTGSNQPQHF. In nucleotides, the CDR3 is TGTGCCAGCAGTTTAGGAACGGGGAGCAATCAGCCCCAGCATTTT.